This record looks at one T cell receptor (beta chain) sequence and its context. This may be a read error, as it is one base from a much larger clone. The source of the sample is a study of T cells in Graves' hyperthyroidism and ophthalmopathy. Diagnostic assessment was based on clinical symptoms, serum thyroxine and TRAb, thyroid ultrasound and orbital computed tomography. This CDR3 is built from 17 residues. CDR1 is LGHDT and CDR2 is YNNKEL in the germline V gene (reference sequence). Using RNA transcripts as the source, TCR beta CDR3 regions were amplified. TCR CDR3 regions were first amplified by RT-PCR with HTBI primers. One entry per CDR3 protein, called by TCRdb with MiXCR from the multiplex PCR reads. The sample gives under 600,000 distinct CDR3 sequences, about a sixth of which show up once; about 3.5% is in the top ten.

The V and J genes are TRBV3-1 and TRBJ1-1; D not resolved. The sample taken for sequencing was blood. This receptor was taken from a woman aged 40 to 50 with Graves' ophthalmopathy. CDR3 sequence: CASSQDAYSARNTEASF. CDR3 sequence (DNA): TGTGCCAGCAGCCAAGATGCCTATTCAGCACGGAACACTGAAGCTTCCTTT.